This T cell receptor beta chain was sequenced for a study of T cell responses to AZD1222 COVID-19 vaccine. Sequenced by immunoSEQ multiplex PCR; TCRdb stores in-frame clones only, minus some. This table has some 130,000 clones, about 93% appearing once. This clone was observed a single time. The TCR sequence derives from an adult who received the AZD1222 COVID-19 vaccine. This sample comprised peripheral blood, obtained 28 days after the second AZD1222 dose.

In DNA, the CDR3 is TGTGCCAGCAGGCCAAGAAATAACTATGGCTACACCTTC. Amino acids: CASRPRNNYGYTF. The chain is built from TRBV6-5 and TRBJ1-2; D unresolved. Germline V gene data show CDR1 as MNHEY and CDR2 as SVGAGI. The CDR3 is made up of 13 amino acids. V was pared by 6 bases and J by 1 base, with 9 bases between.